This T cell receptor (beta chain) is from a study of CD4 T cells in relation to SARS-CoV-2 and coronaviruses. Naive and memory CD4+ T cells were separated from cryopreserved PBMCs. For around 11 days, roughly 10^5 sorted CD4+ cells grew with T cell-depleted PBMCs and CEF. Study-wide findings and caveats: The cross-reactivity analysis covered only spike protein, not other viral proteins.

CDR3 size: 14 residues. With 6 bases removed from V and 3 bases from J, the gap between germline ends came to 13 bases. CDR1 is MDHEN and CDR2 is SYDVKM in the germline V gene. As concerns this clone: Its specificity is not known.

Naive and memory CD4+ T cells were cultured with CEF, then survey-sequenced. Sequencing used immunoSEQ multiplex PCR; TCRdb keeps in-frame clones, though not all of them. The sample lists 30,000 to 45,000 clones, 77% occurring once. The TCR sequence derives from an adult with COVID-19. The chain joins TRBV28 to TRBJ2-3, with D uncertain. The sample comprised memory CD4+ T cells from PBMCs, cultured in vitro. The CDR3 region is CASSLTRGTDTQYF. CDR3 DNA: TGTGCCAGCAGCCTTACGCGCGGTACAGATACGCAGTATTTT.